This T cell receptor beta chain was captured by sequencing in a study of response to subunit inactivated influenza vaccine. Germline loops: CDR1 DFQATT, CDR2 SNEGSKA (reference sequence). This CDR3 is built from 16 residues. Trimming shortened V by 2 bases and J by 3 bases, and 16 bases separated the two germline ends. MiXCR was run by TCRdb on the RT-PCR reads, yielding one entry per CDR3 protein. Of 150,000 or so distinct CDR3 sequences in the sample, approximately 11% were seen once. The rearrangement links TRBV20-1 to TRBJ2-2; D may be TRBD1 (5 bases). Sequenced here: CD8+ T cells sorted from PBMCs, sampled 23 to 25 months after vaccination. The sequence was obtained from a man aged 45 to 75 who received an inactivated influenza vaccine. The CDR3 DNA is TGCAGTGCTAGACCCGGACACACGCGACACACCGGGGAGCTGTTTTTT. Translation gives CSARPGHTRHTGELFF.